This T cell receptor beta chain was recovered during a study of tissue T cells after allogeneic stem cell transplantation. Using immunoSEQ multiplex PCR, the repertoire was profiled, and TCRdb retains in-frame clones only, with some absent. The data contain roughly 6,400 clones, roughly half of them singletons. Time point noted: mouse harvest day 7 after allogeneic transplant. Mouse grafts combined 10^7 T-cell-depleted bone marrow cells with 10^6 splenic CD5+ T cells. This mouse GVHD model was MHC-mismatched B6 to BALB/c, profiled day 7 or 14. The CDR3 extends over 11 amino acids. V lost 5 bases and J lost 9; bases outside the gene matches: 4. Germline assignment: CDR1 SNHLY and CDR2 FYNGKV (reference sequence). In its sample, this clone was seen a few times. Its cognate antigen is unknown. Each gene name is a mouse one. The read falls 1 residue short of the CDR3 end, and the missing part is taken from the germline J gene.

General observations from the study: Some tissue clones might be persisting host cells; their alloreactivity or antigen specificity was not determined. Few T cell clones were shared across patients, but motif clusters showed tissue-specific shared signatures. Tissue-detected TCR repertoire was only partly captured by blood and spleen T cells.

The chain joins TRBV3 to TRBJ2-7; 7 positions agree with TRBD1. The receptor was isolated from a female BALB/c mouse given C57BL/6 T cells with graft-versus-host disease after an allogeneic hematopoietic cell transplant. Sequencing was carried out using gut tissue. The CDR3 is CASSPRDRQYF. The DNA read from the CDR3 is TGTGCCAGCAGCCCTCGGGACAGACAGTAC.